There are many counts of the clone carrying this TCR beta chain. This record belongs to a study of regulatory T cells in long-lasting Graves disease. The CDR3 sequence is 17 residues long. The trim removed 8 bases at V and 2 bases at J, leaving 14 bases unmatched. The V gene's germline CDR1 is SEHNR and CDR2 FQNEAQ (reference sequence). Documented time point: newly diagnosed GD, antithyroid drugs for less than 3 months. The authors made the TCR library using RNA they extracted from PBMCs. The TCR beta library used iRepertoire HTBI primers with Arm-PCR amplification of CDR3. One entry per CDR3 protein, called by TCRdb with MiXCR from the multiplex PCR reads. The sample lists approximately 540,000 distinct CDR3 sequences; approximately 12% were seen once. These data were also filed under a second study, of T cells in Graves' hyperthyroidism and ophthalmopathy.

This chain uses TRBV7-9 with TRBJ2-3; TRBD2 matches at 9 bases. The sequence was obtained from a woman in her twenties or thirties with Graves disease. The sequencing used peripheral blood mononuclear cells (PBMCs), collected at new diagnosis, from a patient treated with antithyroid drugs. CDR3 nucleotides: TGTGCCAGCCGACTAGCGGCCTCCCCGTTCTCCACAGATACGCAGTATTTT. This sequence encodes CASRLAASPFSTDTQYF.